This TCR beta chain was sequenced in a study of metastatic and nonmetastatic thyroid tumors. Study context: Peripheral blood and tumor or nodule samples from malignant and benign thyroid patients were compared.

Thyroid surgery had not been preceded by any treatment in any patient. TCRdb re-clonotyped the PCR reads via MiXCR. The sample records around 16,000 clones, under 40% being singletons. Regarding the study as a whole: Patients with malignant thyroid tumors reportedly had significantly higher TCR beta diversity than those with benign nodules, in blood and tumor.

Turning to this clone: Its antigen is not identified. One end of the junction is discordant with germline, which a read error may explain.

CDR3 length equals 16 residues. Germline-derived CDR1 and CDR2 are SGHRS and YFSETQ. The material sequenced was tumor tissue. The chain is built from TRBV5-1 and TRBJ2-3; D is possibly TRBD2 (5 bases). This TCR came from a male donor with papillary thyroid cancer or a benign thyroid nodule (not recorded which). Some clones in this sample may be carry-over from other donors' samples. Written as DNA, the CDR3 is TGCCCCAGCAGCTTGACCGGGTATGAGGGTCCAGATACGCAGTATTTT. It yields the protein CPSSLTGYEGPDTQYF.